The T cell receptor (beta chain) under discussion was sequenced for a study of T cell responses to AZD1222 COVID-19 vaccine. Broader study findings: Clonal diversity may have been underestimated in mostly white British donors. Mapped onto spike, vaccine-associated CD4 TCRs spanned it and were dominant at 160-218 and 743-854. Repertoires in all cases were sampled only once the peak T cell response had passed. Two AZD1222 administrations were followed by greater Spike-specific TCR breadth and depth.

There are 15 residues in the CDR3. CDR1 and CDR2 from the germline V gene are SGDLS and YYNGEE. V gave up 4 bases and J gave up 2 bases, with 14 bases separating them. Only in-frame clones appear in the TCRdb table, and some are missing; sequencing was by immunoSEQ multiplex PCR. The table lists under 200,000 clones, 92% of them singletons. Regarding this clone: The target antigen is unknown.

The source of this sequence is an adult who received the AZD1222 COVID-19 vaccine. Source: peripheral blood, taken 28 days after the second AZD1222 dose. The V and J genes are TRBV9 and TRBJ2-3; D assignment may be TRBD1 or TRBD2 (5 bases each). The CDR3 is CASSRDGLSTDTQYF. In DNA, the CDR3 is TGTGCCAGCAGCCGGGACGGATTATCCACAGATACGCAGTATTTT.